This TCR beta chain is drawn from a study of beta chain features in type 1 diabetes. Study-level points and caveats: The study found moderately but significantly shorter TCRB CDR3s in all four CD4+ subsets of Type 1 diabetes patients. In the patient group, naive, central memory and Treg TCRB repertoires seemed more alike than in the healthy donor group. Insertions at VDJ junctions were less frequent in type 1 diabetes patients. These patients also deleted more nucleotides at the same junctions.

This clone showed up just a few times. The target antigen is unknown. The length of the CDR3 is 19 residues. Germline loops: CDR1 MGHRA, CDR2 YSYEKL. The V and J ends lost 5 bases and 0 bases, in that order; junction bases with no gene match: 14. Every bit of the isolated RNA underwent reverse transcription, so sequencing read expressed TCRB transcripts. Sequencing was performed with immunoSEQ multiplex PCR; in TCRdb, only in-frame clones are kept and a portion is missing. The sample has 350,000 to 450,000 clones, roughly 15% seen once. One heparinised draw, averaging roughly 0.12 L, was taken per donor.

The rearrangement uses TRBV4-1 and TRBJ2-4; 9 nucleotides agree with TRBD2. This TCR was recovered from a woman aged 18-35 years in good health. Specimen: naive CD4+ T cells from blood. CDR3 sequence: CASSNPARAGGIAKNIQYF. In nucleotides, the CDR3 is TGCGCCAGCAGCAATCCCGCCCGGGCGGGAGGGATAGCCAAAAACATTCAGTACTTC.